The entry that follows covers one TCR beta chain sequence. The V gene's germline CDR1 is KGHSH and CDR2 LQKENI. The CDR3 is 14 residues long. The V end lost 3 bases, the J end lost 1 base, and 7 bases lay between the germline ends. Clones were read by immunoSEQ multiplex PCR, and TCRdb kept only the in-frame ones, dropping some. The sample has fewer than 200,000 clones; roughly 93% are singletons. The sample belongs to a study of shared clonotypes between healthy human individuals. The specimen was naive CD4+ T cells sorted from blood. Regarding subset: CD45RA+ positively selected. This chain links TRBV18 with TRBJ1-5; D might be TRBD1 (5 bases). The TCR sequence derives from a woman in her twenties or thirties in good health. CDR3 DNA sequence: TGTGCCAGCTCACCGAGGGGAAGCAATCAGCCCCAGCATTTT. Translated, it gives CASSPRGSNQPQHF.